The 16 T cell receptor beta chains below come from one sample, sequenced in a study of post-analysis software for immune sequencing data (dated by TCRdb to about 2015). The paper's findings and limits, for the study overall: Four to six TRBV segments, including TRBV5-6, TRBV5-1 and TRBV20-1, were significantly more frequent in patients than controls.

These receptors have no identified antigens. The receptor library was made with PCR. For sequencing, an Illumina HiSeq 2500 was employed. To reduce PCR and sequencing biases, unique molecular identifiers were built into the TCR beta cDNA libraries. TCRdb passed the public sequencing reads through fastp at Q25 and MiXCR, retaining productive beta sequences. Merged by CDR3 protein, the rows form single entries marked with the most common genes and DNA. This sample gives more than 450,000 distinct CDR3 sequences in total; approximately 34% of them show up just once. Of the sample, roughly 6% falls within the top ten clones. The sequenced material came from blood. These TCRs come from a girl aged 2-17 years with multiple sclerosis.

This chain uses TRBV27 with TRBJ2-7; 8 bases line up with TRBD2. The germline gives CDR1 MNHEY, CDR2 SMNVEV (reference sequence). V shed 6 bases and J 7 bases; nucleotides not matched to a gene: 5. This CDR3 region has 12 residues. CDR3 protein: CASRGTSGEQYF. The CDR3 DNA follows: TGTGCCAGCAGGGGGACTAGTGGTGAGCAGTACTTC.

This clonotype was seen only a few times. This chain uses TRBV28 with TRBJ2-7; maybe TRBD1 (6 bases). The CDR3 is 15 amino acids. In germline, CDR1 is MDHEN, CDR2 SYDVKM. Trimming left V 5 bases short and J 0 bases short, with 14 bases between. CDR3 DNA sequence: TGTGCCAGCAGTGGCGGACAGTTGAGCTCCTACGAGCAGTACTTC. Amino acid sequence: CASSGGQLSSYEQYF.

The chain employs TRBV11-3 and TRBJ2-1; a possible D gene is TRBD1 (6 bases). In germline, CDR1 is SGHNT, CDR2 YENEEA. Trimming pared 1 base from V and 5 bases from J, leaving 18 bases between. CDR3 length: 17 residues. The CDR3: CASSLGVTGSSNNEQFF. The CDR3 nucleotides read TGTGCCAGCAGCTTAGGCGTCACAGGGTCGTCGAACAATGAGCAGTTCTTC.

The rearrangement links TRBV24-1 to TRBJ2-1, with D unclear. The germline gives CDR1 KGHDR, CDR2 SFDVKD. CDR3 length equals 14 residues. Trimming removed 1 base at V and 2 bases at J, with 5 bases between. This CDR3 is CATSDFRTYNEQFF. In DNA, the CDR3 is TGTGCCACCAGTGATTTCCGAACCTACAATGAGCAGTTCTTC.

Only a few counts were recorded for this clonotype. The CDR3, as DNA: TGCAGTGCTAGAGATCACAGTTCCTACGAGCAGTACTTC. Residues: CSARDHSSYEQYF. This chain joins TRBV20-1 and TRBJ2-7, with D unclear. Trimming removed 0 bases from V and 1 base from J, with 7 bases in between. The CDR3 has 13 residues. CDR1 and CDR2 from the germline V gene are DFQATT and SNEGSKA (reference sequence).

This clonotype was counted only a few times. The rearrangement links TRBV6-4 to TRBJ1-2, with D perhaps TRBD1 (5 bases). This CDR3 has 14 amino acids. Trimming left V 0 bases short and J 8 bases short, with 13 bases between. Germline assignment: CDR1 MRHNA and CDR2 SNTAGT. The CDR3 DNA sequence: TGTGCCAGCAGTGACTCACAGCAGGGTGGAGGCTACACCTTC. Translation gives CASSDSQQGGGYTF.

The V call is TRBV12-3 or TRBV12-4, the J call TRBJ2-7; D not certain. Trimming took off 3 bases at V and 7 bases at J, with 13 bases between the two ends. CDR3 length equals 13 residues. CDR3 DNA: TGTGCCAGCAGTTTTGAGCGATGGGATGAGCAGTACTTC. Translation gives CASSFERWDEQYF.

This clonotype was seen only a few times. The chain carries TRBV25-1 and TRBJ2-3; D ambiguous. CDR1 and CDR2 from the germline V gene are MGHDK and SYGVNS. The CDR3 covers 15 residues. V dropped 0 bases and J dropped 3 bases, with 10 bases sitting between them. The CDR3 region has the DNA TGTGCCAGCAGTGAATATACCCAAGGGACAGATACGCAGTATTTT. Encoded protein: CASSEYTQGTDTQYF.

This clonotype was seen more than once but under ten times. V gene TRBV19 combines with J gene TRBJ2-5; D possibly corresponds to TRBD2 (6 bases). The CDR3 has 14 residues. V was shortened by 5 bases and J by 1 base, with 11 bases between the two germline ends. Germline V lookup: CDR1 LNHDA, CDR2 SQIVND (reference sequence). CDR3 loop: CASSRRAGQETQYF. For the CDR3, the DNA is TGTGCCAGTAGTCGAAGAGCGGGCCAAGAGACCCAGTACTTC.

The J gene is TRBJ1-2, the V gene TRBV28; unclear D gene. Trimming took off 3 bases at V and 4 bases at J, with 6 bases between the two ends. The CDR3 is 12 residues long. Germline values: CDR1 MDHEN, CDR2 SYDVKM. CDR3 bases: TGTGCCAGCAGTTTTAGGATCTATGGCTACACCTTC. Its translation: CASSFRIYGYTF.

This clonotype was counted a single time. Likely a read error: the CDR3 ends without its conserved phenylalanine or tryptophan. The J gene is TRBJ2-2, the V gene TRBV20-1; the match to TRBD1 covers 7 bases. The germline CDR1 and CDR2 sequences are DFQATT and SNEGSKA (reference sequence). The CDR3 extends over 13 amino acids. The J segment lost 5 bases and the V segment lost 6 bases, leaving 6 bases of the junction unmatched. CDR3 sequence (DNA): TGCAGTGCGCGTCGACAGGGAACCGGGGAGCTGTTTTTG. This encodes CSARRQGTGELFL.

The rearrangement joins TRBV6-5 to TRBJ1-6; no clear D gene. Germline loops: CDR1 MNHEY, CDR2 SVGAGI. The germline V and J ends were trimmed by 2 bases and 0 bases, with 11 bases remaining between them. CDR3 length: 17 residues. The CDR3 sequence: CASSYPSGSSYNSPLHF. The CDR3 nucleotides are TGTGCCAGCAGTTACCCGTCCGGCAGCTCCTATAATTCACCCCTCCACTTT.

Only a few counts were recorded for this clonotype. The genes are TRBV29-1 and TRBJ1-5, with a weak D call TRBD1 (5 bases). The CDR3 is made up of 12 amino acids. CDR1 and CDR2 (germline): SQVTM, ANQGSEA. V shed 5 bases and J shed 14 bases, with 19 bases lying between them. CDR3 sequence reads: CSVLDSLRGEHF. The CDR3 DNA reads TGCAGCGTTCTTGACTCCCTTCGGGGGGAGCATTTT.

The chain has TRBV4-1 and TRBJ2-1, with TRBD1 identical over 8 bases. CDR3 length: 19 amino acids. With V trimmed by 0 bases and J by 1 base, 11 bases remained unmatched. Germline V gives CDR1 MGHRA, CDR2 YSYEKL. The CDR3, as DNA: TGCGCCAGCAGCCAAGATAAGGGAACAGGGGGAAGGTCCTACAATGAGCAGTTCTTC. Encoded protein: CASSQDKGTGGRSYNEQFF.

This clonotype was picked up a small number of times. CDR3 in DNA: TGTGCCGGTGGGGTGAGAAACTATGGCTACACCTTC. Protein: CAGGVRNYGYTF. V gene TRBV7-9 combines with J gene TRBJ1-2; D is unclear. Germline V gene data show CDR1 as SEHNR and CDR2 as FQNEAQ (reference sequence). Deletions cut 11 bases from V and 2 bases from J, with 12 bases between. The CDR3 runs 12 residues.

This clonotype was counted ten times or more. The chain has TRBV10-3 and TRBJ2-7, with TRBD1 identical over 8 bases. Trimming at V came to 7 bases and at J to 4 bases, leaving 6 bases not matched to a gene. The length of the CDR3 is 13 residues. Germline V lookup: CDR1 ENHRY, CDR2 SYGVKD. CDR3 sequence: CAITQGAGYEQYF. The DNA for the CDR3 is TGTGCCATCACCCAGGGGGCGGGGTACGAGCAGTACTTC.